This TCR beta chain was documented in a study of T cell responses to AZD1222 COVID-19 vaccine. Clones were read by immunoSEQ multiplex PCR, and TCRdb kept only the in-frame ones, dropping some. The sample carries approximately 300,000 clones, 90% to 95% recorded once. With respect to this clone: What it recognizes is unknown.

Whole-study findings and limits: The reported proportion of spike-specific TCRs targeting unmutated variant regions was nearly half. Mostly white British, mostly female donors; authors suggested clonal diversity may be underestimated.

The CDR3 has 18 amino acids. V was pared by 1 base and J by 4 bases, with 14 bases of the junction left unmatched. Per the germline V gene, CDR1 is MGHRA and CDR2 is YSYEKL. Specimen: peripheral blood, collected 28 days after the second AZD1222 dose. The TCR comes from an adult who received the AZD1222 COVID-19 vaccine. This sequence joins TRBV4-1 and TRBJ2-7; 9 bases align to TRBD2. The CDR3 loop reads CASSQVPGVAGVMYEQYF. The DNA of the CDR3 is TGCGCCAGCAGCCAAGTCCCCGGGGTAGCGGGAGTTATGTACGAGCAGTACTTC.